This T cell receptor beta chain was identified in a study of identical twins. Each donor was a healthy Caucasian. General observations from the study: Instead of following the same donors, the conclusions were based on cross-sectional statistical analysis. When twins shared out-of-frame alpha sequences, those sequences had excess low generation probability.

A universal primer site was added by template switching, and unique molecular identifiers were carried by the cDNA. TCRdb redid the calling of the 5' RACE reads with MiXCR, one entry per CDR3 protein. Of roughly 200,000 distinct CDR3 sequences in the sample, around 8.1% are singletons; the top ten hold around 1.8%. This clonotype was found many times. Its specificity is unknown. Germline V CDR1 and CDR2: SGHRS, YFSETQ. CDR3 size: 13 residues. The V end was cut by 6 bases, the J end by 1 base, with 10 bases between. These same records also appear under a second study, on yellow fever vaccine responses in identical twins.

The clonotype originates from a woman aged 18-29 years in good health. The sequenced sample consisted of memory (CD45RO+) T cells sorted from blood. V usage is TRBV5-1 and J usage is TRBJ1-1; D perhaps matches TRBD1 (6 bases). As DNA, the CDR3 is TGCGCCAGCAAAAGACAGGAGAACACTGAAGCTTTCTTT. As protein: CASKRQENTEAFF.